What follows are 9 T cell receptor beta chains derived from one specimen sequenced in a study of shared clonotypes between healthy human individuals. Generated by immunoSEQ multiplex PCR, the TCRdb table keeps only in-frame clones and is missing some. This sample has around 500,000 clones, with over 70% found just once. Sequences were obtained from PBMCs. These receptors originate from a woman in her 40s in good health. Some clones in this sample may be carry-over from other donors' samples.

This clone was counted only a few times. In nucleotides, the CDR3 is TGTGCCATCAGTGAGTCGGTGGGGACAGGGCAGGAAAAACTGTTTTTT. Amino acid sequence: CAISESVGTGQEKLFF. The rearrangement uses TRBV10-3 and TRBJ1-4; 9 bases match TRBD1. Germline V CDR1 and CDR2: ENHRY, SYGVKD. The CDR3 contains 16 residues. V lost 0 bases and J lost 8; bases outside the gene matches: 7.

A word on this clone: A far larger clone differs by one base, so this is likely a read error. The chain is built from TRBV7-3 and TRBJ2-2; D may be TRBD2 (5 bases). This CDR3 is 14 amino acids long. CDR1 is SGHTA and CDR2 is FQGTGA in the germline V gene. This chain's CDR3 is CASRKDSNTGELVF. Written as DNA, the CDR3 is TGTGCCAGCAGGAAAGACTCCAACACCGGGGAGCTGGTTTTT.

The chain is built from TRBV5-6 and TRBJ2-7; D may be TRBD1 or TRBD2 (7 bases each). The ends were cut back, 3 bases at V and 0 bases at J, with 13 bases in the middle. This CDR3 spans 15 amino acids. In germline, CDR1 is SGHDT, CDR2 YYEEEE. CDR3 sequence (DNA): TGTGCCAGCAGCTCCCAGGGGGGGGGCTCCTACGAGCAGTACTTC. Its protein is CASSSQGGGSYEQYF.

This sequence joins TRBV4-1 and TRBJ2-4, with D tentatively TRBD2 (5 bases). Trimming stripped 0 bases from V and 0 bases from J, with 9 bases between. The CDR3 length is 16 residues. The germline V gene has CDR1 MGHRA and CDR2 YSYEKL. CDR3 amino acids: CASSQDGRPAKNIQYF. Written as DNA, the CDR3 is TGCGCCAGCAGCCAAGATGGGAGACCAGCCAAAAACATTCAGTACTTC.

This clone appeared many times. The V gene is TRBV11-3, the J gene TRBJ2-1; 7 bases fit TRBD1. This CDR3 region has 13 residues. Germline values: CDR1 SGHNT, CDR2 YENEEA. V was pared by 5 bases and J by 12 bases, with 10 bases of the junction left unmatched. The CDR3 loop is CASSRDSSSGQFF. The CDR3 DNA follows: TGTGCCAGCAGCCGGGACAGCAGCTCTGGGCAGTTCTTC. The entire variable domain, with the rest obtained from reference TRBV11-3 and TRBJ2-1, is as follows: EAGVVQSPRYKIIEKKQPVAFWCNPISGHNTLYWYLQNLGQGPELLIRYENEEAVDDSQLPKDRFSAERLKGVDSTLKIQPAELGDSAVYLCASSRDSSSGQFFGPGTRLTVL.

This clone was recorded once. V usage is TRBV30 and J usage is TRBJ1-5; TRBD1 matches 7 bases. CDR1 is GTSNPN, CDR2 SVGIG, per germline (reference sequence). After removal of 0 bases from V and 4 bases from J, the junction contained 15 bases not matched to a gene. This CDR3 spans 18 amino acids. The CDR3 nucleotides read TGTGCCTGGAGTGTAACGGGGGGAGGGGGCTTATGGAATCAGCCCCAGCATTTT. Translating it yields CAWSVTGGGGLWNQPQHF. Using reference TRBV30 and TRBJ1-5 for the parts outside the CDR3, the full variable domain is SQTIHQWPATLVQPVGSPLSLECTVEGTSNPNLYWYRQAAGRGLQLLFYSVGIGQISSEVPQNLSASRPQDRQFILSSKKLLLSDSGFYLCAWSVTGGGGLWNQPQHFGDGTRLSIL.

To note about this clone: A far more abundant clone sits one base away, making this likely a read error. The genes are TRBV5-6 and TRBJ2-3; 8 nucleotides line up with TRBD1. CDR1 and CDR2 from the germline V gene are SGHDT and YYEEEE. CDR3 length: 15 residues. The CDR3 DNA sequence: TGTGCCAGCAGCTTTGGGGACAGGTTCACAGATACGAAGTATTTT. This gives the protein CASSFGDRFTDTKYF.

The J gene is TRBJ1-1, the V gene TRBV5-1, with 8 bases lining up with TRBD1. J gave up 5 bases and V 5 bases, and 14 bases lay outside the gene matches. This CDR3 has 16 residues. Germline V gene data show CDR1 as SGHRS and CDR2 as YFSETQ. The CDR3 DNA sequence: TGCGCCAGCAGAGCAGCCGGCGACAGGGGAGGGACTGAAGCTTTCTTT. Amino acids: CASRAAGDRGGTEAFF.

The chain uses TRBV5-4 and TRBJ2-1, with 8 bases lining up with TRBD1. CDR1 and CDR2 (germline): SGHNT, YYREEE (reference sequence). This CDR3 is 12 amino acids long. The ends lost 4 bases at V and 8 bases at J; junction bases unmatched: 2. In nucleotides, the CDR3 is TGTGCCAGCAGCCCGGACAGGGATGAGCAGTTCTTC. Protein: CASSPDRDEQFF.